The next 32 T cell receptor beta chains were all read from a single sample in a study of cytomegalovirus exposure and HLA in healthy donors. Data came from immunoSEQ multiplex PCR; TCRdb stores just in-frame clones and leaves some out. The sample carries about 350,000 clones, roughly 90% recorded once. The sequenced sample was PBMCs. The source is a woman between 25 and 40 years old in good health and CMV-seropositive.

The rearrangement links TRBV16 to TRBJ2-7; D remains ambiguous. Trimming left V 0 bases short and J 3 bases short, with 6 bases between. The V gene's germline CDR1 is KGHSY and CDR2 FQNENV. The length of the CDR3 is 13 residues. The CDR3 DNA is TGTGCCAGCAGCCAATCGGGCTTCTACGAGCAGTACTTC. As protein: CASSQSGFYEQYF.

The chain combines TRBV29-1 with TRBJ1-2, with 8 bases fitting TRBD1. CDR1 and CDR2 from the germline V gene are SQVTM and ANQGSEA. There are 12 residues in the CDR3. The J segment lost 7 bases and the V segment lost 3 bases, leaving 4 bases of the junction unmatched. CDR3 in DNA: TGCAGCGTTGACAGGGGGCGTTTTGGCTACACCTTC. Its translation: CSVDRGRFGYTF.

V is TRBV15 and J is TRBJ2-1; TRBD2 matches 9 bases. V was pared by 5 bases and J by 3 bases, with 5 bases of the junction left unmatched. The CDR3 is made up of 15 amino acids. Germline values: CDR1 LNHNV, CDR2 YYDKDF (reference sequence). The CDR3 is CATSADSGSYNEQFF. CDR3 DNA: TGTGCCACCAGCGCAGATAGCGGGAGCTACAATGAGCAGTTCTTC.

The rearrangement uses TRBV5-6 and TRBJ2-2, with unresolved D. The CDR3 loop spans 12 amino acids. Germline V gene data show CDR1 as SGHDT and CDR2 as YYEEEE. V lost 2 bases to trimming and J lost 4 bases, with 3 bases between them. The CDR3 sequence is CASSFSTGELFF. The CDR3 coding sequence is TGTGCCAGCAGCTTTTCCACCGGGGAGCTGTTTTTT.

This chain connects TRBV2 to TRBJ2-2; TRBD1 matches at 7 bases. This CDR3 has 17 amino acids. Germline lookup yields CDR1 SNHLY and CDR2 FYNNEI. The V segment lost 7 bases and the J segment 4 bases; nucleotides outside the gene matches: 15. The CDR3 DNA reads TGTGCCAGCAAAAAACAGGGGACCAATCCATCCACCGGGGAGCTGTTTTTT. Its protein is CASKKQGTNPSTGELFF.

The chain has TRBV29-1 and TRBJ1-2; D unclear. The length of the CDR3 is 13 residues. Trimming took off 0 bases at V and 2 bases at J, with 7 bases between the two ends. CDR1 SQVTM and CDR2 ANQGSEA come from the germline V gene. CDR3 in DNA: TGCAGCGTTGAAGAGGGGAGCAACTATGGCTACACCTTC. It specifies CSVEEGSNYGYTF.

To note about this clone: This specimen includes other DNA sequences encoding the same CDR3. The rearrangement links TRBV6-5 to TRBJ2-7; 9 bases fit TRBD2. From germline, CDR1 is MNHEY and CDR2 SVGAGI. This CDR3 is built from 15 residues. Trimming at V came to 0 bases and at J to 0 bases, leaving 0 bases not matched to a gene. The CDR3 region has the DNA TGTGCCAGCAGTTACTCTAGCGGGAGCTCCTACGAGCAGTACTTC. Protein sequence: CASSYSSGSSYEQYF.

The V call is TRBV27, the J call TRBJ1-4; no firm D call. Trimming cost V 3 bases and J 7 bases, with 9 bases left between them. CDR3 length equals 13 residues. Germline CDR1 is MNHEY and CDR2 is SMNVEV (reference sequence). The CDR3 loop reads CASSFRRGEKLFF. In DNA, the CDR3 is TGTGCCAGCAGTTTCCGCCGAGGTGAAAAACTGTTTTTT.

Concerning this clone: This sample includes further DNA sequences coding for the same CDR3. DNA for the CDR3: TGCGCCAGCAGCTTGGCAGTTTCCTACGAGCAGTACTTC. Protein: CASSLAVSYEQYF. The J gene is TRBJ2-7, the V gene TRBV5-1; D not certain. The CDR3 consists of 13 residues. Trimming removed 0 bases from V and 1 base from J, with 5 bases in between. CDR1 SGHRS and CDR2 YFSETQ come from the germline V gene.

The J gene is TRBJ1-2, the V gene TRBV27; 7 nucleotides agree with TRBD1. V dropped 5 bases and J dropped 7; count of bases not matched to a gene: 10. CDR3 length equals 14 residues. The germline V gene has CDR1 MNHEY and CDR2 SMNVEV (reference sequence). CDR3 in DNA: TGTGCCAGCAGTCCCAAGGAGGGGGCAGTTGGCTACACCTTC. Translated: CASSPKEGAVGYTF.

The chain joins TRBV7-9 to TRBJ2-7; possible D gene TRBD1, 6 bases. CDR3 length: 15 residues. The ends were cut back, 1 base at V and 2 bases at J, with 12 bases in the middle. Germline values: CDR1 SEHNR, CDR2 FQNEAQ (reference sequence). CDR3 sequence: CASSLVLGQTYEQYF. The CDR3 region has the DNA TGTGCCAGCAGCTTAGTTCTTGGACAGACCTACGAGCAGTACTTC.

The chain uses TRBV2 and TRBJ2-5; 12 nucleotides match TRBD1. The junction had 5 bases not matched to a gene; V was cut back by 4 bases and J by 5 bases. CDR1 and CDR2 from the germline V gene are SNHLY and FYNNEI. CDR3 length equals 15 residues. In nucleotides, the CDR3 is TGTGCCAGCAGTGCGGGACAGGGGGCGTGGGAGACCCAGTACTTC. As protein: CASSAGQGAWETQYF.

This clone was found a few times. The chain links TRBV7-6 to TRBJ2-2; 10 nucleotides align to TRBD2. The germline V gene has CDR1 SGHVS and CDR2 FNYEAQ. The J segment lost 7 bases and the V segment lost 5 bases, leaving 10 bases of the junction unmatched. The CDR3 is 16 residues long. This CDR3 reads CASSPTLAGAGGELFF. CDR3 in DNA: TGTGCCAGCAGCCCCACCCTAGCGGGAGCGGGCGGGGAGCTGTTTTTT.

Only one count was recorded for this clone. The chain is built from TRBV7-3 and TRBJ2-5, with TRBD1 matching over 7 bases. The germline V gene encodes CDR1 SGHTA and CDR2 FQGTGA. The CDR3 runs 14 residues. With V trimmed by 6 bases and J by 4 bases, 8 bases remained unmatched. The CDR3 here is CASRETGQGETQYF. The CDR3 DNA reads as TGTGCCAGCAGGGAGACAGGGCAAGGAGAGACCCAGTACTTC.

The chain combines TRBV27 with TRBJ2-7, with TRBD2 matching over 7 bases. Germline-derived CDR1 and CDR2 are MNHEY and SMNVEV (reference sequence). This CDR3 region has 14 residues. With V trimmed by 5 bases and J by 3 bases, 7 bases remained unmatched. CDR3 loop: CASSPLAGDYEQYF. CDR3 nucleotide sequence: TGTGCCAGCAGTCCCTTAGCGGGTGACTACGAGCAGTACTTC.

This chain joins TRBV7-2 and TRBJ2-1; no reliable D call. Between the trimmed V and J ends, which lost 2 bases and 5 bases, there was a span of 4 bases. The CDR3 runs 12 residues. Germline V gene lookup returns CDR1 SGHTA and CDR2 FQGNSA. The CDR3, as DNA: TGTGCCAGCAGCTTACCAGACAATGAGCAGTTCTTC. Encoded protein: CASSLPDNEQFF. The variable domain in full, completed from reference TRBV7-2 and TRBJ2-1, reads GAGVSQSPSNKVTEKGKDVELRCDPISGHTALYWYRQSLGQGLEFLIYFQGNSAPDKSGLPSDRFSAERTGGSVSTLTIQRTQQEDSAVYLCASSLPDNEQFFGPGTRLTVL.

This clone was detected only a few times. The rearrangement uses TRBV30 and TRBJ1-1; no clear D. CDR3 length equals 11 residues. CDR1 and CDR2 from the germline V gene are GTSNPN and SVGIG (reference sequence). The V end was cut by 3 bases, the J end by 8 bases, with 10 bases between. In DNA, the CDR3 is TGTGCCTGGAGCGGGCGACAAGAAGCTTTCTTT. As protein: CAWSGRQEAFF.

V and J are TRBV4-2 and TRBJ2-3, with no clear D. CDR3 length equals 17 residues. CDR1 and CDR2 (germline): LGHNA, YNFKEQ. The germline V and J ends were trimmed by 1 base and 0 bases, with 14 bases remaining between them. The CDR3 here is CASSQGLAGRSTDTQYF. The CDR3, as DNA: TGTGCCAGCAGCCAAGGGTTGGCAGGACGTAGCACAGATACGCAGTATTTT.

This chain uses TRBV6-6 with TRBJ2-7; TRBD2 is a possible D gene (7 bases). CDR3 length equals 14 residues. V was cut by 4 bases and J by 6 bases, with 16 bases left in between. CDR1 and CDR2 from the germline V gene are MNHNY and SVGAGI (reference sequence). CDR3 region: CASSSGGRLFEQYF. DNA of the CDR3: TGTGCCAGCAGTTCCGGGGGGCGCCTTTTCGAGCAGTACTTC.

The chain recombines TRBV27 with TRBJ2-7; 8 bases match TRBD2. The CDR3 covers 15 residues. CDR1 is MNHEY, CDR2 SMNVEV, per germline (reference sequence). Losses at the gene ends were 6 bases for V and 0 bases for J; bases not matched to a gene: 7. In DNA, the CDR3 is TGTGCCAGCAGCCTAGGACTAGCAACCTCCTACGAGCAGTACTTC. Translating it yields CASSLGLATSYEQYF.

The chain recombines TRBV6-5 with TRBJ2-2; no clear D. V was shortened by 6 bases and J by 5 bases, with 7 bases between the two germline ends. The CDR3 covers 12 residues. Germline CDR1 MNHEY, CDR2 SVGAGI. Here the CDR3 reads CASSPMTGELFF. The CDR3 coding sequence is TGTGCCAGCAGCCCTATGACCGGGGAGCTGTTTTTT.

V usage is TRBV28 and J usage is TRBJ2-7; 9 nucleotides match TRBD1. The CDR3 spans 15 residues. The germline CDR1 and CDR2 sequences are MDHEN and SYDVKM. J gave up 4 bases and V 2 bases, and 6 bases lay outside the gene matches. CDR3 region: CASSLGQGRDYEQYF. CDR3 nucleotide sequence: TGTGCCAGCAGTTTAGGACAGGGGAGGGATTACGAGCAGTACTTC.

The genes are TRBV27 and TRBJ2-1; TRBD1 matches 10 bases. This CDR3 is 15 amino acids long. Trimming removed 5 bases from V and 7 bases from J; junction bases left unmatched: 8. CDR1 and CDR2 (germline): MNHEY, SMNVEV (reference sequence). The CDR3 is CASSPRQGAKNEQFF. DNA for the CDR3: TGTGCCAGCAGTCCGCGACAGGGGGCAAAGAATGAGCAGTTCTTC.

V and J are TRBV12-5 and TRBJ2-1, with 10 bases identical to TRBD2. V lost 6 bases to trimming and J lost 3 bases; unmatched junction nucleotides: 5. CDR1 and CDR2 from the germline V gene are LGHNT and FRNRAP. The CDR3 runs 15 residues. The CDR3 DNA sequence: TGTGCTAGTGGGGATGGACTAGCGGACTACAATGAGCAGTTCTTC. It yields the protein CASGDGLADYNEQFF.

V gene TRBV4-3 combines with J gene TRBJ2-7; 8 bases are a match to TRBD2. This CDR3 comprises 16 residues. From germline, CDR1 is LGHNA and CDR2 YSLEER. With V trimmed by 0 bases and J by 2 bases, 6 bases remained unmatched. The CDR3 loop reads CASSQDSGTPTYEQYF. For the CDR3, the DNA is TGCGCCAGCAGCCAAGATAGCGGGACCCCAACCTACGAGCAGTACTTC.

V usage is TRBV5-8 and J usage is TRBJ1-2; 10 positions match TRBD1. The CDR3 length is 17 residues. V lost 0 bases, J lost 5 bases, and 10 bases stayed unmatched. Germline V CDR1 and CDR2: SGHTS, YDEGEE. The CDR3 reads CASSLDYDRGRLYGYTF. CDR3 nucleotides: TGTGCCAGCAGCTTGGATTACGACAGGGGGCGCCTATATGGCTACACCTTC. The full variable domain, rest sourced from reference TRBV5-8 and TRBJ1-2, is EAGVTQSPTHLIKTRGQQATLRCSPISGHTSVYWYQQALGLGLQFLLWYDEGEERNRGNFPPRFSGRQFPNYSSELNVNALELEDSALYLCASSLDYDRGRLYGYTFGSGTRLTVV.

This sequence joins TRBV7-8 and TRBJ2-7, with D hard to call. The CDR3 is 13 amino acids. The V and J ends lost 5 bases and 6 bases respectively, with 14 bases between them. Germline lookup yields CDR1 SGHVS and CDR2 FQNEAQ. For the CDR3, the DNA is TGTGCCAGCAGCCCCGAGCTGGGAATCGAGCAGTACTTC. Protein sequence: CASSPELGIEQYF.

V and J are TRBV30 and TRBJ2-3, with D maybe TRBD2 (7 bases). The V gene lost 0 bases and the J gene lost 5 bases, with 15 bases spanning the gap. This CDR3 is built from 15 residues. Per the germline V gene, CDR1 is GTSNPN and CDR2 is SVGIG (reference sequence). CDR3 protein: CAWSVLGGAGDTQYF. The CDR3, as DNA: TGTGCCTGGAGTGTACTGGGGGGGGCCGGAGATACGCAGTATTTT. Supplemented by reference TRBV30 and TRBJ2-3, the full variable domain reads SQTIHQWPATLVQPVGSPLSLECTVEGTSNPNLYWYRQAAGRGLQLLFYSVGIGQISSEVPQNLSASRPQDRQFILSSKKLLLSDSGFYLCAWSVLGGAGDTQYFGPGTRLTVL.

The chain joins TRBV28 to TRBJ2-7; D may be TRBD1 (6 bases). CDR3 length: 17 amino acids. The V and J ends lost 1 base and 3 bases respectively, with 19 bases between them. The germline gives CDR1 MDHEN, CDR2 SYDVKM. CDR3 sequence: CASSLSPLARGIYEQYF. The CDR3 region has the DNA TGTGCCAGCAGTTTATCCCCCTTAGCGAGGGGGATCTACGAGCAGTACTTC.

This clone came up once. This chain links TRBV4-1 with TRBJ2-4, with D hard to call. Trimming removed 1 base at V and 0 bases at J, with 7 bases between. This CDR3 has 15 residues. CDR1 and CDR2 (germline): MGHRA, YSYEKL. The DNA of the CDR3 is TGCGCCAGCAGCCAAGTGTCGGCAGCCAAAAACATTCAGTACTTC. Translated: CASSQVSAAKNIQYF.

This chain uses TRBV29-1 with TRBJ2-1, with 10 bases fitting TRBD2. The CDR3 has 14 amino acids. V trimming: 4 bases; J trimming: 8 bases; junction bases outside the gene matches: 8. The germline V gene encodes CDR1 SQVTM and CDR2 ANQGSEA. CDR3 sequence reads: CSVVEASGGHEQFF. CDR3 sequence (DNA): TGCAGCGTTGTCGAGGCTAGCGGGGGTCATGAGCAGTTCTTC.

The chain has TRBV7-6 and TRBJ1-6; D unresolved. V lost 1 base and J 13 bases, leaving 20 bases between the germline ends. This CDR3 has 16 residues. The germline V gene encodes CDR1 SGHVS and CDR2 FNYEAQ. The CDR3: CASSLVRPPSPSPLHF. In DNA, the CDR3 is TGTGCCAGCAGCTTAGTCAGGCCACCCTCGCCCTCGCCCCTCCACTTT.